This T cell receptor (beta chain) was identified in a study of PD-L1 blockade in urothelial cancer. Study-level information: Males with bladder-origin urothelial cancer made up about nine tenths of the roughly 29 patients. Investigators checked blood 3 weeks (second dose) and 6 weeks after treatment start.

Measured with immunoSEQ multiplex PCR; TCRdb has only the in-frame clones, and not every one. The table records about 95,000 clones, roughly 91% of them present only once. To note about this clone: What it recognizes is unknown.

The time point is: pretreatment peripheral blood. The ends were cut back, 0 bases at V and 5 bases at J, with 11 bases in the middle. This CDR3 is built from 15 residues. Germline values: CDR1 MGHRA, CDR2 YSYEKL. Broader study findings: Pretreatment blood TCR clonality under the median forecast improved survival.

The source of this sequence is a man aged 55 to 69 with urothelial cancer. Material: PBMCs, obtained around atezolizumab (anti-PD-L1) treatment. This chain connects TRBV4-1 to TRBJ2-1, with D maybe TRBD1 (6 bases). The CDR3 sequence: CASSQEGAHDNEQFF. For the CDR3, the DNA is TGCGCCAGCAGCCAAGAGGGGGCTCACGACAATGAGCAGTTCTTC.